The rows below give T cell receptor beta chains drawn from one sample of a study of cytotoxic CD8 clonotypes in ibrutinib-treated CLL. Assay used: immunoSEQ multiplex PCR; TCRdb lists only in-frame clones, some missing. The sample lists about 60,000 clones; 56% were seen once. This specimen consisted of PBMCs, obtained after 24 months of ibrutinib treatment. These receptor sequences come from a human donor with chronic lymphocytic leukemia. Each CDR3 is given with its conserved first and last residue. The D gene is left open where the match is weak. Some rows mark clone size as missing; the rest say once, few, many or name a class of expanded clone.

d_call	j_call	v_call	clone_size	cdr3_aa	cdr3_nt
TRBD1	TRBJ1-2	TRBV27	NA	CASSYRGYGYTF	TGTGCCAGCAGCTACAGGGGATATGGCTACACCTTC
TRBD2	TRBJ2-3	TRBV11-3	many	CASSLDSLAGAVYF	TGTGCCAGCAGCTTAGATTCACTAGCGGGGGCGGTGTATTTT
NA	TRBJ2-7	TRBV27	NA	CASSLFGGPYEQYF	TGTGCCAGCAGTTTATTCGGGGGGCCCTACGAGCAGTACTTC
NA	TRBJ2-2	TRBV11-2	NA	CASSLVFRGTGELFF	TGTGCCAGCAGCTTAGTTTTTCGGGGTACCGGGGAGCTGTTTTTT
TRBD1	TRBJ2-7	TRBV28	NA	CASRDRGSSYEQYF	TGTGCCAGCAGAGACAGGGGTTCCTCCTACGAGCAGTACTTC
NA	TRBJ2-7	TRBV6-1	NA	CASSDWGRAAYEQYF	TGTGCCAGCAGTGATTGGGGGCGGGCCGCCTACGAGCAGTACTTC
NA	TRBJ1-2	TRBV13	NA	CASSLVRAGMSYGYTF	TGTGCCAGCAGCTTAGTTCGGGCTGGGATGTCCTATGGCTACACCTTC
NA	TRBJ2-7	TRBV18	NA	CASSPAHEQYF	TGTGCCAGCTCACCCGCCCACGAGCAGTACTTC
NA	TRBJ2-3	TRBV19	NA	CASIGRSTDTQYF	TGTGCCAGTATCGGAAGGAGCACAGATACGCAGTATTTT
NA	TRBJ1-1	TRBV19	NA	CASSIGTSTAAGAFF	TGTGCCAGTAGTATAGGAACGTCGACCGCGGCTGGAGCTTTCTTT
NA	TRBJ1-2	TRBV18	few	CASSPGRVNYGYTF	TGTGCCAGCTCACCGGGCAGAGTCAACTATGGCTACACCTTC
TRBD1	TRBJ2-2	TRBV19	NA	CASSRGTGEVSVGELFF	TGTGCCAGTAGTAGAGGGACAGGGGAGGTTTCGGTCGGGGAGCTGTTTTTT
TRBD2	TRBJ2-1	TRBV6-6	once	CATRTSGTNEQFF	TGTGCCACAAGGACTAGCGGGACCAATGAGCAGTTCTTC
NA	TRBJ1-4	TRBV6-1	many	CASSARGGASSSWEKLFF	TGTGCCAGCAGTGCCAGGGGTGGCGCCAGTTCCAGTTGGGAAAAACTGTTTTTT
TRBD1	TRBJ2-1	TRBV10-1	few	CASSAGTGGNEQFF	TGCGCCAGCAGTGCCGGGACAGGGGGCAATGAGCAGTTCTTC
NA	TRBJ2-5	TRBV14	many	CASSQDGQVSETQYF	TGTGCCAGCAGCCAAGATGGGCAGGTCTCGGAGACCCAGTACTTC
TRBD2	TRBJ2-1	TRBV5-4	NA	CASSLTAGGHNEQFF	TGTGCCAGCAGCTTGACAGCGGGGGGGCACAATGAGCAGTTCTTC
NA	TRBJ2-7	TRBV4-2	NA	CASSQADQSYEQYF	TGTGCCAGCAGCCAAGCGGACCAGTCCTACGAGCAGTACTTC
TRBD2	TRBJ2-1	TRBV9	NA	CASSVAERSSGSSGQFF	TGTGCCAGCAGCGTAGCTGAGCGGTCTAGCGGGAGCAGTGGGCAGTTCTTC
NA	TRBJ1-5	TRBV6-5	NA	CASSYSLDSLFEPQHF	TGTGCCAGCAGTTACTCGTTGGACAGCCTTTTCGAGCCCCAGCATTTT
TRBD1	TRBJ1-5	TRBV18	few	CASSPRQGGVNQPQHF	TGTGCCAGCTCCCCTCGACAGGGGGGGGTCAATCAGCCCCAGCATTTT
NA	TRBJ2-2	TRBV6-1	NA	CASRRAGELFF	TGTGCCAGCAGGCGAGCCGGGGAGCTGTTTTTT
TRBD2	TRBJ2-3	TRBV7-9	NA	CASARLAVTDTQYF	TGTGCCAGCGCCCGACTAGCTGTCACAGATACGCAGTATTTT
NA	TRBJ2-6	TRBV7-9	many	CASRSSGANVLTF	TGTGCCAGCCGCTCATCTGGGGCCAACGTCCTGACTTTC
TRBD1	TRBJ1-6	TRBV28	NA	CASSLWGTGGSPLHF	TGTGCCAGCAGTTTATGGGGGACAGGGGGCTCACCCCTCCACTTT
NA	TRBJ2-7	TRBV11-2	few	CASSLLASSYEQYF	TGTGCCAGCAGCTTATTGGCTTCCTCCTACGAGCAGTACTTC
NA	TRBJ2-3	TRBV27	NA	CASSRLLDTQYF	TGTGCCAGCAGCCGACTCCTAGATACGCAGTATTTT
TRBD2	TRBJ2-3	TRBV5-4	few	CASSLNAGVGVTDTQYF	TGTGCCAGCAGCTTGAATGCGGGAGTAGGTGTCACAGATACGCAGTATTTT
NA	TRBJ2-2	TRBV5-4	NA	CASPTHRVAGGELFF	TGTGCCAGCCCTACTCACAGGGTTGCTGGCGGGGAGCTGTTTTTT
TRBD2	TRBJ2-1	TRBV11-2	NA	CASSFPSGENNEQFF	TGTGCCAGCAGCTTCCCTAGCGGGGAGAACAATGAGCAGTTCTTC
NA	TRBJ1-1	TRBV2	NA	CASTVGTEAFF	TGTGCCAGCACGGTAGGCACTGAAGCTTTCTTT
NA	TRBJ2-7	TRBV7-2	NA	CASSLKTGPYEQYF	TGTGCCAGCAGCTTAAAGACGGGGCCCTACGAGCAGTACTTC
TRBD1	TRBJ1-5	TRBV6-6	NA	CASSYSKGAERQPQHF	TGTGCCAGCAGTTACTCGAAGGGGGCTGAACGACAGCCCCAGCATTTT